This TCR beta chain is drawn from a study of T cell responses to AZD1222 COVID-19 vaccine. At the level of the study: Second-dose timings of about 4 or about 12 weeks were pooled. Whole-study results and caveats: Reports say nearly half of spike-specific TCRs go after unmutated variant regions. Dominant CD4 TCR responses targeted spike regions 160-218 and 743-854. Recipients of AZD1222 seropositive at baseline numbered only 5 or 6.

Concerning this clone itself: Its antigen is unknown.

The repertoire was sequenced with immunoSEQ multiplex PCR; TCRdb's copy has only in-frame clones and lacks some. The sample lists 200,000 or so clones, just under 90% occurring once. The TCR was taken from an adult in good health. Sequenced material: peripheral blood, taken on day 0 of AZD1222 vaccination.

CDR3 nucleotides: TGTGCCAGCAGTACGGGACGGCGCTACGAGCAGTACTTC. It encodes CASSTGRRYEQYF. The rearrangement joins TRBV6-6 to TRBJ2-7, with D perhaps assigned TRBD1 or TRBD2 (5 bases each). Germline CDR1 and CDR2: MNHNY and SVGAGI (reference sequence). V lost 5 bases to trimming and J lost 3 bases, with 11 bases between them. This CDR3 is built from 13 residues.